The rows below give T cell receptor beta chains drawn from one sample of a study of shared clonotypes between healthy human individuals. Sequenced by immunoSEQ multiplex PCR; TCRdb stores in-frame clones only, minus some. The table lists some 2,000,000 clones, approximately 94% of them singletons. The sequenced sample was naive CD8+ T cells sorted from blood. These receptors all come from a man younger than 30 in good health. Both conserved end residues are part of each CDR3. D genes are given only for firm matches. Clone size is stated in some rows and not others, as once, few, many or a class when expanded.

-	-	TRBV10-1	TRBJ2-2	TGCGCCAGCAGTGAGGTCAGGATTGGCACCGGGGAGCTGTTTTTT	CASSEVRIGTGELFF
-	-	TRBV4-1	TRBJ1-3	TGCGCCAGCAGCCAAAACGGTGGAAACACCATATATTTT	CASSQNGGNTIYF
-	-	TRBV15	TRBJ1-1	TGTGCCACCAGCGGCGAAGGGTTCACTGAAGCTTTCTTT	CATSGEGFTEAFF
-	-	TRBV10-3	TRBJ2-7	TGTGCCATCAGTGATACACCGGACACTATTTCCTACGAGCAGTACTTC	CAISDTPDTISYEQYF
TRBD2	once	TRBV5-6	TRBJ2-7	TGTGCCAGCAGCGCCGGACTAGCTCAAGTCCACGAGCAGTACTTC	CASSAGLAQVHEQYF
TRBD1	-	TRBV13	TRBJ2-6	TGTGCCAGCAGTGGGACAGGGGGACGGTCTGGGGCCAACGTCCTGACTTTC	CASSGTGGRSGANVLTF
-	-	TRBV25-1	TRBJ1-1	TGTGCCAGCAGTGATCCCGGACAGCCTGAAGCTTTCTTT	CASSDPGQPEAFF
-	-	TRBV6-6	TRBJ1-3	TGTGCCAGCGTATTTTTACCCCGCTCTGGAAACACCATATATTTT	CASVFLPRSGNTIYF
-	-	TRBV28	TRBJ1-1	TGTGCCAGCAGTTTAAGGGGTATGAAGGGGAACACTGAAGCTTTCTTT	CASSLRGMKGNTEAFF
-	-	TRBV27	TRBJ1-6	TGTGCCAGCAGTTCTAACACATATAATTCACCCCTCCACTTT	CASSSNTYNSPLHF
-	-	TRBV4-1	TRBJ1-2	TGCGCCAGCAGCCAAGTTCTTCGGGGGCAGTATGGCTACACCTTC	CASSQVLRGQYGYTF
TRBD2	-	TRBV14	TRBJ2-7	TGTGCCAGCAGCCAAGTGGCGGGAGTTATCCACGAGCAGTACTTC	CASSQVAGVIHEQYF
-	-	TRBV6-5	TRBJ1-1	TGTGCCAGCAGTCCCGGGGGGGAGAACACTGAAGCTTTCTTT	CASSPGGENTEAFF
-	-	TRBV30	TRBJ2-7	TGTGCCTGGAGTCCTGTTTTGGGCCCCACGCGAGAGCAGTACTTC	CAWSPVLGPTREQYF
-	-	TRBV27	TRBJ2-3	TGTGCCAGCAGTTTAACAGGCCCTAGCACAGATACGCAGTATTTT	CASSLTGPSTDTQYF
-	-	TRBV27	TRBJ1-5	TGTGCCAGCGGACTAAATCAGCCCCAGCATTTT	CASGLNQPQHF
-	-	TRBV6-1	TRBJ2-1	TGTGCCAGCAGTGAAGTAGGAGCCTACAATGAGCAGTTCTTC	CASSEVGAYNEQFF
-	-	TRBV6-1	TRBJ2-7	TGTGCCAGCAGTGAAGCGCGAATATCAGTAACCTTCCCCTACGAGCAGTACTTC	CASSEARISVTFPYEQYF